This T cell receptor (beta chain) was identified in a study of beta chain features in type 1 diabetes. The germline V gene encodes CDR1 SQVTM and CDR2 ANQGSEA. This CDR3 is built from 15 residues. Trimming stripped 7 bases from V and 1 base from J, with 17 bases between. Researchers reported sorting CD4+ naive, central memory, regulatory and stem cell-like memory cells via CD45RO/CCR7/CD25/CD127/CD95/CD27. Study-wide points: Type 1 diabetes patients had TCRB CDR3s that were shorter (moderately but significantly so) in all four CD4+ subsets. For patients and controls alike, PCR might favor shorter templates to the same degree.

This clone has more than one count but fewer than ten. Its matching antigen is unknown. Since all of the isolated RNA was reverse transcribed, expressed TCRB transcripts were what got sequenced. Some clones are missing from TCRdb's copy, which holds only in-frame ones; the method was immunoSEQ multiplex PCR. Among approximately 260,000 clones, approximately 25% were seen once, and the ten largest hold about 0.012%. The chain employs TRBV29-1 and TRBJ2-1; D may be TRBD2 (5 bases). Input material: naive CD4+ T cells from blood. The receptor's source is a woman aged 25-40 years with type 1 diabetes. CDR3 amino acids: CSALASGPSYNEQFF. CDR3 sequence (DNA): TGCAGCGCTCTGGCGAGCGGTCCTTCCTACAATGAGCAGTTCTTC.